Shown below are 6 T cell receptor beta chains from a single sample sequenced in a study of blood T cell repertoires in COVID-19. Assay used: immunoSEQ multiplex PCR; TCRdb lists only in-frame clones, some missing. The top ten clones hold just under 6.5% of a sample with some 300,000 clones, 85% to 90% of them seen once. Sequencing was performed on peripheral blood. These receptors were collected from a woman aged 45-65 years with COVID-19, enrolled during active disease.

The chain links TRBV10-3 to TRBJ2-5, with TRBD1 as a possible D gene (6 bases). Germline V CDR1 and CDR2: ENHRY, SYGVKD. V dropped 2 bases and J dropped 3 bases, with 10 bases sitting between them. The CDR3 has 14 residues. CDR3 sequence: CAISEGRGKETQYF. DNA for the CDR3: TGTGCCATCAGTGAGGGCAGGGGTAAAGAGACCCAGTACTTC.

This chain joins TRBV30 and TRBJ2-5; D uncertain. The V end lost 3 bases, the J end lost 2 bases, and 19 bases lay between the germline ends. CDR3 length: 16 residues. Germline V lookup: CDR1 GTSNPN, CDR2 SVGIG (reference sequence). Here the CDR3 reads CAWRTIPSAEQETQYF. Here the CDR3 DNA reads TGTGCCTGGAGAACTATCCCATCCGCCGAACAAGAGACCCAGTACTTC.

The rearrangement joins TRBV5-1 to TRBJ1-4, with no clear D. The CDR3 has 13 residues. Trimming took off 4 bases at V and 3 bases at J, with 7 bases between the two ends. Germline assignment: CDR1 SGHRS and CDR2 YFSETQ. CDR3 protein: CASSPSANEKLFF. CDR3 DNA: TGCGCCAGCAGCCCCTCAGCTAATGAAAAACTGTTTTTT.

The rearrangement uses TRBV19 and TRBJ2-4, with 7 bases identical to TRBD1. Looked up from germline, CDR1 is LNHDA and CDR2 is SQIVND (reference sequence). The CDR3 extends over 15 amino acids. The junction had 2 bases not matched to a gene; V was cut back by 3 bases and J by 0 bases. DNA of the CDR3: TGTGCCAGTAGTATCAGGGGGATAGCCAAAAACATTCAGTACTTC. Amino acids: CASSIRGIAKNIQYF. Full variable domain (rest looked up from reference TRBV19 and TRBJ2-4): DGGITQSPKYLFRKEGQNVTLSCEQNLNHDAMYWYRQDPGQGLRLIYYSQIVNDFQKGDIAEGYSVSREKKESFPLTVTSAQKNPTAFYLCASSIRGIAKNIQYFGAGTRLSVL.

V is TRBV27 and J is TRBJ2-1; perhaps TRBD2 as D (5 bases). Germline V gene sequence: CDR1 MNHEY, CDR2 SMNVEV (reference sequence). Trimming took off 0 bases at V and 0 bases at J, with 15 bases between the two ends. This CDR3 is built from 18 residues. The CDR3 DNA sequence: TGTGCCAGCAGTTTATCGATCCGCCTAGGGAGCTCCTACAATGAGCAGTTCTTC. Encoded protein: CASSLSIRLGSSYNEQFF.

This chain connects TRBV24-1 to TRBJ2-1, with a tentative D call TRBD2 (7 bases). The germline V gene has CDR1 KGHDR and CDR2 SFDVKD. The V and J ends lost 3 bases and 6 bases respectively, with 17 bases between them. The CDR3 contains 16 residues. CDR3 region: CATSDRRGGALNEQFF. In DNA form, the CDR3 reads TGTGCCACCAGTGATAGACGTGGGGGGGCCCTCAATGAGCAGTTCTTC.